This entry lists 8 T cell receptor beta chains sequenced from one sample in a study of PD-L1 blockade in urothelial cancer. Sequencing was performed with immunoSEQ multiplex PCR; in TCRdb, only in-frame clones are kept and a portion is missing. This sample has tens of thousands of clones, with about 90% found just once. Noted time point: pretreatment peripheral blood. The sample in question was PBMCs, obtained around atezolizumab (anti-PD-L1) treatment. Receptors originate from a man aged 60 to 75 with urothelial cancer.

In DNA, the CDR3 is TGTGCCAGCAGCTCAATTGCCGGGACAGAGAACACCGGGGAGCTGTTTTTT. Its translation is CASSSIAGTENTGELFF. This chain uses TRBV7-6 with TRBJ2-2, with TRBD1 identical over 7 bases. The CDR3 is 17 residues long. The germline V gene encodes CDR1 SGHVS and CDR2 FNYEAQ. V dropped 4 bases and J dropped 1; count of bases not matched to a gene: 9.

This chain uses TRBV7-9 with TRBJ2-7, with a tentative D call TRBD2 (6 bases). Germline lookup yields CDR1 SEHNR and CDR2 FQNEAQ (reference sequence). V lost 5 bases and J 0 bases, leaving 14 bases between the germline ends. The CDR3 totals 15 residues. The CDR3 protein is CASSGGGQSSYEQYF. The CDR3 DNA reads TGTGCCAGCAGCGGTGGAGGGCAGAGCTCCTACGAGCAGTACTTC.

The count of this clone is one. The genes are TRBV7-6 and TRBJ1-5, with a tentative D call TRBD1 (6 bases). V lost 6 bases to trimming and J lost 7 bases, with 19 bases between them. The CDR3 contains 15 residues. Germline V lookup: CDR1 SGHVS, CDR2 FNYEAQ. The DNA for the CDR3 is TGTGCCAGCAGTAACACGGGGGGGGCAGGGCAGCCCCAGCATTTT. Translation: CASSNTGGAGQPQHF.

This rearrangement joins TRBV14 to TRBJ2-1; tentative D call: TRBD1 (6 bases). V lost 2 bases, J lost 0 bases, and 14 bases lay in between. The CDR3 loop spans 17 amino acids. CDR1 and CDR2 from the germline V gene are SGHDN and FVKESK. The CDR3 reads CASSQLGGLSSYNEQFF. In DNA, the CDR3 is TGTGCCAGCAGCCAATTAGGGGGATTGAGCTCCTACAATGAGCAGTTCTTC.

This clone appeared a few times. The chain couples TRBV28 to TRBJ1-5; D call uncertain. Trimming removed 1 base from V and 9 bases from J, with 10 bases in between. This CDR3 spans 13 amino acids. Germline values: CDR1 MDHEN, CDR2 SYDVKM. In DNA form, the CDR3 reads TGTGCCAGCAGTTTATTAGCGGGCCTGCCCCAGCATTTT. Translated: CASSLLAGLPQHF.

This clone was recorded only once. The chain recombines TRBV9 with TRBJ2-1; tentative D call: TRBD2 (6 bases). The length of the CDR3 is 16 residues. Germline assignment: CDR1 SGDLS and CDR2 YYNGEE. Trimming cost V 0 bases and J 4 bases, with 14 bases left between them. The CDR3 DNA sequence: TGTGCCAGCAGCGTAGCTGGGGGGAAATTTTACAATGAGCAGTTCTTC. Translating gives CASSVAGGKFYNEQFF.

The CDR3 nucleotides are TGTGCCAGCAGCTTAGACGGTGCCTCTGGAAACACCATATATTTT. Residues: CASSLDGASGNTIYF. The chain couples TRBV7-2 to TRBJ1-3; D not resolved. Germline lookup yields CDR1 SGHTA and CDR2 FQGNSA. The CDR3 is 15 residues long. V was pared by 1 base and J by 0 bases, with 7 bases between.

This rearrangement joins TRBV6-5 to TRBJ1-4; a weak D match, TRBD1 (5 bases). From germline, CDR1 is MNHEY and CDR2 SVGAGI. V lost 0 bases and J lost 8, with 16 bases in between. The CDR3 sequence is 16 residues long. The DNA of the CDR3 is TGTGCCAGCAGTTACTCCTGGGAGGGGAAGGAAGAAAAACTGTTTTTT. Its protein product is CASSYSWEGKEEKLFF.